This TCR beta chain was recorded in a study of cytotoxic CD8 clonotypes in ibrutinib-treated CLL. At the level of the study: Recorded responses included around 24 partial and 2 complete; following median 68 months, roughly 15 stayed remitted and roughly twelve progressed.

Assay: immunoSEQ multiplex PCR; the TCRdb copy retains only in-frame clones and omits some. The sample lists about 300,000 clones; around 77% were seen once. Study outcomes and limitations: Sampling of sustained-remission and progressing patients occurred at differing times.

Comment on this clone: Antigen unknown.

V was pared by 8 bases and J by 3 bases, with 12 bases between. Germline loops: CDR1 WNHNN, CDR2 SYGVQD (reference sequence). The CDR3 length is 13 residues. TCR beta libraries used around 2.2 micrograms of DNA from cryopreserved PBMCs. Material: PBMCs, obtained at disease progression, from a patient treated with ibrutinib. The chain combines TRBV10-1 with TRBJ2-3; a possible D gene is TRBD1 (5 bases). This receptor was taken from a human donor with chronic lymphocytic leukemia. For the CDR3, the DNA is TGCGCCAGCGGACAAAGTAGGACAGATACGCAGTATTTT. Its protein is CASGQSRTDTQYF.